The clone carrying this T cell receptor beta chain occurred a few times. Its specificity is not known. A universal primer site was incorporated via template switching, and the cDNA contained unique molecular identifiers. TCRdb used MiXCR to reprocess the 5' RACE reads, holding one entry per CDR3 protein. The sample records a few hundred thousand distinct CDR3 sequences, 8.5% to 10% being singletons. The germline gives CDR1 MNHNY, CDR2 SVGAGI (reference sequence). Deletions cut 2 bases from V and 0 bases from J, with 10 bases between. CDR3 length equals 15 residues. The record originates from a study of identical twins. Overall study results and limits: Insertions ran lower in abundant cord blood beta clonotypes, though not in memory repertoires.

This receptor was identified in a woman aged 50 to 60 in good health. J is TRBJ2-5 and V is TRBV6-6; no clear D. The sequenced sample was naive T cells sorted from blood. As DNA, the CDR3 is TGTGCCAGCAGTTACGATCGCTCTAACCAAGAGACCCAGTACTTC. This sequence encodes CASSYDRSNQETQYF.